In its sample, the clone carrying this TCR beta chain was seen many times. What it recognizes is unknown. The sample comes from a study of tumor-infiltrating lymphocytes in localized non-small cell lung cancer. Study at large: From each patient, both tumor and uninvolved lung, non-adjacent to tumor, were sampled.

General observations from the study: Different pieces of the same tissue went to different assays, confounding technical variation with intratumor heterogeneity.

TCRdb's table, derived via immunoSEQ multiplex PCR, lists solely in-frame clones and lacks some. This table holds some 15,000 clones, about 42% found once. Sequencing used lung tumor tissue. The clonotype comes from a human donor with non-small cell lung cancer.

The CDR3 region has the DNA TGTGCCAGCAATTTGGGTGTTACGAATTCACCCCTCCACTTT. This codes for CASNLGVTNSPLHF. This chain links TRBV6-5 with TRBJ1-6; D unclear. The germline V gene encodes CDR1 MNHEY and CDR2 SVGAGI. Between the trimmed V and J ends, which lost 7 bases and 7 bases, there was a span of 14 bases. CDR3 length equals 14 residues.